Listed below are T cell receptor beta chains from one sample, sequenced in a study of CD4 T cells in relation to SARS-CoV-2 and coronaviruses. Clones were sequenced by immunoSEQ multiplex PCR, and TCRdb holds only the in-frame ones, with some missing. The sample has some 29,000 clones, 70% to 85% seen once. Their specific antigens are unknown. Sequencing was done on a sample of CD4+ T cells from PBMCs, cultured in vitro. These receptors came from a human donor in good health. CDR3s include the opening cysteine and the closing phenylalanine or tryptophan. A D gene is named only where the DNA matches it firmly. Some rows mark clone size as missing; the rest say once, few, many or name a class of expanded clone.

j_gene | v_gene | abundance | d_gene | CDR3nt | CDR3aa
TRBJ2-7 | TRBV3-1/TRBV3-2 | NA | TRBD1 | TGTGCCAGCAGCCCAAGACAGGGGTGGGGCGAGCAGTACTTC | CASSPRQGWGEQYF
TRBJ2-7 | TRBV30 | NA | TRBD1 | TGTGCCTGGAGTGGTGACAGGGTCTACGAGCAGTACTTC | CAWSGDRVYEQYF
TRBJ2-7 | TRBV3-1/TRBV3-2 | NA | NA | TGTGCCAGCAGCCCCTATTACTCGCGGTCCTACGAGCAGTACTTC | CASSPYYSRSYEQYF
TRBJ2-3 | TRBV7-3 | NA | NA | TGTGCCAGCAGCTTAGATTATCCAGATACGCAGTATTTT | CASSLDYPDTQYF
TRBJ2-3 | TRBV5-1 | once | NA | TGCGCCAGCAGCGTTGGCAGGGCGGCAGATACGCAGTATTTT | CASSVGRAADTQYF
TRBJ2-6 | TRBV4-3 | NA | NA | TGCGCCAGCAGCCAAGTGGTCTCTGGGGCCAACGTCCTGACTTTC | CASSQVVSGANVLTF
TRBJ2-5 | TRBV20-1 | NA | NA | TGCAGTGCAGCGCCTCAAGAGACCCAGTACTTC | CSAAPQETQYF
TRBJ2-7 | TRBV4-1 | few | NA | TGCGCCAGCAGCCGGAGTGCCGGGGTAACAGGCTACGAGCAGTACTTC | CASSRSAGVTGYEQYF
TRBJ1-2 | TRBV12-3/TRBV12-4 | NA | NA | TGTGCCAGCAGTTTACGAGAGTATGGCTACACCTTC | CASSLREYGYTF
TRBJ1-5 | TRBV5-1 | NA | TRBD1 | TGCGCCAGCAGCCCAGGGGGACACGCTGGGGCTAGCAATCAGCCCCAGCATTTT | CASSPGGHAGASNQPQHF
TRBJ2-3 | TRBV3-1/TRBV3-2 | NA | TRBD2 | TGTGCCAGCAGCCAAGGGGCCCCGGGACTAGCCACAGATACGCAGTATTTT | CASSQGAPGLATDTQYF
TRBJ2-6 | TRBV19 | NA | NA | TGTGCCAGTAGTATAACAGGAGTAGGGAAATCTGGGGCCAACGTCCTGACTTTC | CASSITGVGKSGANVLTF
TRBJ2-2 | TRBV9 | NA | NA | TGTGCCAGCAGCGTAGGGGGAACGAACACCGGGGAGCTGTTTTTT | CASSVGGTNTGELFF
TRBJ2-5 | TRBV7-2 | large | NA | TGTGCCAGCAGCTCAGGGGGGGGAGAGACCCAGTACTTC | CASSSGGGETQYF
TRBJ2-5 | TRBV19 | NA | NA | TGTGCCAGTAGTATAGGTCAGACTCCCGGAGAGACCCAGTACTTC | CASSIGQTPGETQYF
TRBJ2-7 | TRBV21-1 | NA | NA | TGTGCCAGCAGCAAAGCGGCAGCCTACGAGCAGTACTTC | CASSKAAAYEQYF
TRBJ2-1 | TRBV19 | few | TRBD1 | TGTGCCAGTAGTAGGCAGGGACAGGGTAGGAATGAGCAGTTCTTC | CASSRQGQGRNEQFF
TRBJ2-2 | TRBV7-8 | NA | NA | TGTGCCAGCAGCCCTAGTGCGGGGGGGGGACAGGGATACACCGGGGAGCTGTTTTTT | CASSPSAGGGQGYTGELFF
TRBJ1-1 | TRBV6-6 | NA | NA | TGTGCCAGCAGTTCCAGAGGGATGAACACTGAAGCTTTCTTT | CASSSRGMNTEAFF
TRBJ1-4 | TRBV10-1 | NA | NA | TGCGCCAGCAGTGACCGGGATTACCTGGAGAAACTGTTTTTT | CASSDRDYLEKLFF
TRBJ2-1 | TRBV2 | NA | TRBD2 | TGTGCCAGCAGGGTGGGACTAGCTTTTGACAATGAGCAGTTCTTC | CASRVGLAFDNEQFF
TRBJ2-1 | TRBV18 | few | NA | TGTGCCAGCTCACCAGTACCCTACAATGAGCAGTTCTTC | CASSPVPYNEQFF
TRBJ1-4 | TRBV7-9 | NA | NA | TGTGCCAGCACCTCGGGTGGGGGAAGTTGGGAAAAACTGTTTTTT | CASTSGGGSWEKLFF
TRBJ2-1 | TRBV7-9 | few | NA | TGTGCCAGCAGCTTTCTAGCGATCAATGAGCAGTTCTTC | CASSFLAINEQFF
TRBJ2-2 | TRBV5-4 | few | TRBD1 | TGTGCCAGCAGCTCGGGACAGACGAACACCGGGGAGCTGTTTTTT | CASSSGQTNTGELFF
TRBJ1-2 | TRBV4-2 | NA | TRBD1 | TGTGCCAGCAGAAAGGGGGCTGTTGACTATGGCTACACCTTC | CASRKGAVDYGYTF
TRBJ2-1 | TRBV7-3 | NA | TRBD2 | TGTGCCAGCAGCTTAGAGGGAGGGCTCAATGAGCAGTTCTTC | CASSLEGGLNEQFF
TRBJ2-2 | TRBV7-3 | few | NA | TGTGCCAGCAGCCCCAACTTGGCCGGGGAGCTGTTTTTT | CASSPNLAGELFF
TRBJ2-3 | TRBV6-4 | NA | NA | TGTGCCAGCAGTGCGACCCGGTCTAGCACAGATACGCAGTATTTT | CASSATRSSTDTQYF
TRBJ1-1 | TRBV7-2 | NA | NA | TGTGCCAGCAGCCTTTACGGACGAAACACTGAAGCTTTCTTT | CASSLYGRNTEAFF
TRBJ1-1 | TRBV25-1 | NA | NA | TGTGCCAGCAGTGAATACAGCCCGAACACTGAAGCTTTCTTT | CASSEYSPNTEAFF
TRBJ2-6 | TRBV6-2/TRBV6-3 | NA | NA | TGTGCCAGCAGTTCCCACGGGGCTGGGGCCAACGTCCTGACTTTC | CASSSHGAGANVLTF
TRBJ2-1 | TRBV9 | NA | TRBD1 | TGTGCCAGCAGCGCCACCGGGACAGGGGTCAATGAGCAGTTCTTC | CASSATGTGVNEQFF
TRBJ2-2 | TRBV18 | NA | NA | TGTGCCAGCTCATCGGGGACAAGAGGCACCGGGGAGCTGTTTTTT | CASSSGTRGTGELFF
TRBJ2-7 | TRBV19 | NA | TRBD1 | TGTGCCAGTAGTCTCACCCCCGGGACAGGGGACTACGAGCAGTACTTC | CASSLTPGTGDYEQYF
TRBJ1-1 | TRBV2 | NA | NA | TGTGCCAGCAGTGAATGGAAAGCTTTCTTT | CASSEWKAFF
TRBJ1-5 | TRBV18 | NA | NA | TGTGCCAGCTCACGCGGGACACCTACTAGCAATCAGCCCCAGCATTTT | CASSRGTPTSNQPQHF
TRBJ1-1 | TRBV2 | NA | NA | TGTGCCAGCAACCACTTGGGTGTCCGGAACACTGAAGCTTTCTTT | CASNHLGVRNTEAFF
TRBJ2-7 | TRBV6-5 | NA | NA | TGTGCCAGCAGTTCGGTCTCCTACGAGCAGTACTTC | CASSSVSYEQYF
TRBJ2-3 | TRBV27 | few | NA | TGTGCCAGCAGTTACTCGGGGATACTGGATACGCAGTATTTT | CASSYSGILDTQYF
TRBJ1-6 | TRBV5-4 | NA | TRBD1 | TGTGCCAGCAGCTTGGACAGGGGTACTTCACCCCTCCACTTT | CASSLDRGTSPLHF
TRBJ1-2 | TRBV10-3 | NA | TRBD1 | TGTGCCATCAGTGCTCAGGGGGCGCTTGGCTACACCTTC | CAISAQGALGYTF
TRBJ1-5 | TRBV5-1 | NA | NA | TGCGCCAGCAGCTTAGGCCAGGGAGGTCAGCCCCAGCATTTT | CASSLGQGGQPQHF
TRBJ2-1 | TRBV7-2 | NA | TRBD2 | TGTGCCAGCAGTTCTACACCCCTAGCGGGGGGCTACAATGAGCAGTTCTTC | CASSSTPLAGGYNEQFF
TRBJ1-2 | TRBV6-4 | few | NA | TGTGCCAGCAGAGCATGGGCAGGAGCTAACTATGGCTACACCTTC | CASRAWAGANYGYTF
TRBJ2-3 | TRBV7-9 | NA | TRBD1 | TGTGCCAGCAGCTTAGCGAAACAGGGGGCTGGAGATACGCAGTATTTT | CASSLAKQGAGDTQYF
TRBJ2-7 | TRBV19 | NA | TRBD2 | TGTGCCAGTAGGGGGGGACTCCCGGGAGGACACGAGCAGTACTTC | CASRGGLPGGHEQYF
TRBJ1-1 | TRBV3-1/TRBV3-2 | NA | NA | TGTGCCAGCAGCCAAGCTCAGACAGGCCTCTCTGAAGCTTTCTTT | CASSQAQTGLSEAFF
TRBJ1-1 | TRBV19 | NA | TRBD1 | TGTGCCAGTAGTATGAGTGGGAGGACAGGGGAACTCGGAGCTTTCTTT | CASSMSGRTGELGAFF
TRBJ1-5 | TRBV6-2/TRBV6-3 | NA | TRBD1 | TGTGCCAGCAGTCGGACAGGGAGAAGCAATCAGCCCCAGCATTTT | CASSRTGRSNQPQHF
TRBJ2-7 | TRBV7-9 | NA | NA | TGTGCCAGCAGTAAGCGGACCCAATCCTACGAGCAGTACTTC | CASSKRTQSYEQYF